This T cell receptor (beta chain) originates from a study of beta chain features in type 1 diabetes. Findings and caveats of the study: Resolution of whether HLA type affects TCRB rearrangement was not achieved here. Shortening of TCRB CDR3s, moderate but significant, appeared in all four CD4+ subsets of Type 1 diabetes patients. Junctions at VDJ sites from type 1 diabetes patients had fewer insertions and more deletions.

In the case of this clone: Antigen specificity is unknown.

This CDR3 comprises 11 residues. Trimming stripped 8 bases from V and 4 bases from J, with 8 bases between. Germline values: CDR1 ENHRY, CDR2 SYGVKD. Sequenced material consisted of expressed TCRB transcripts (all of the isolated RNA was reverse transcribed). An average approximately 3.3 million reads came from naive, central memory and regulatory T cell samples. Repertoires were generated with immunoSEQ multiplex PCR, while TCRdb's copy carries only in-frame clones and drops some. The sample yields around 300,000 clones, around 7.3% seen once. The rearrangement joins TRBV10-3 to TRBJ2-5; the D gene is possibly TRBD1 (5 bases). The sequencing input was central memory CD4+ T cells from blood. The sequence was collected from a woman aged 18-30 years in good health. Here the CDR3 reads CAIGARETQYF. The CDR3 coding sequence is TGTGCCATCGGGGCGCGAGAGACCCAGTACTTC.